This T cell receptor (beta chain) was profiled in a study of cytomegalovirus exposure and HLA in healthy donors. Study outcomes and limitations: Through in vitro validation, three CMV-associated chains were shown to be specific for CMV antigens. The listing of 150 to 200 TCR beta chains classed them as cytomegalovirus-associated. HLA-A and HLA-B allele assignments for most subjects were reportedly predicted accurately using TCR beta sequences. In a later analysis, DRB1 alleles had the most associated TCRs; HLA-C alleles the fewest.

Primers included in the PCR were 60 Vbeta and 13 Jbeta primers. Repertoires were generated with immunoSEQ multiplex PCR, while TCRdb's copy carries only in-frame clones and drops some. Here the sample table reports 200,000 or so clones. About this clone itself: No antigen is known for it.

This TCR was recovered from a boy aged 10-17 years in good health and CMV-seronegative. The sample comprised PBMCs.

DNA of the CDR3: TGTGCCAGCAGCTTTTGGGGGGCCGGGGAGCTGTTTTTT. It encodes CASSFWGAGELFF. This sequence joins TRBV5-4 and TRBJ2-2; D may be TRBD2 (6 bases). Looked up from germline, CDR1 is SGHNT and CDR2 is YYREEE (reference sequence). The CDR3 length is 13 residues. V was pared by 2 bases and J by 6 bases, with 8 bases between.